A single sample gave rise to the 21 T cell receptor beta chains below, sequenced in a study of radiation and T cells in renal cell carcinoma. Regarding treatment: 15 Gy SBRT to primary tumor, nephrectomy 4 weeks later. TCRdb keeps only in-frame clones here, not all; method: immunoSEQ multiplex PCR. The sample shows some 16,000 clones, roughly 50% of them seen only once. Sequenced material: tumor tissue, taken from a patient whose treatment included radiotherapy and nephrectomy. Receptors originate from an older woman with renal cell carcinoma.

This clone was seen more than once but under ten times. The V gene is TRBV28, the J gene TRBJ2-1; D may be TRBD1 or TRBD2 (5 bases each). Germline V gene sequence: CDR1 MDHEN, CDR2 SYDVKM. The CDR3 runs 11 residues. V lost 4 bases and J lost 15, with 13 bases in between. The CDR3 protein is CASSSGAGRFF. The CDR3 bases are TGTGCCAGCAGTTCCGGGGCCGGCCGGTTCTTC.

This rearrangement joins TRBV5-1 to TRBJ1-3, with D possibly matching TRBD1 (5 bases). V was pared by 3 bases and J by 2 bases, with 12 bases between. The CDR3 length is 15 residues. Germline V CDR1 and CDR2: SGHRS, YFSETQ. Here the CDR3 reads CASSSKQEPGNTIYF. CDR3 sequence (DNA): TGCGCCAGCAGCTCCAAACAGGAACCTGGAAACACCATATATTTT.

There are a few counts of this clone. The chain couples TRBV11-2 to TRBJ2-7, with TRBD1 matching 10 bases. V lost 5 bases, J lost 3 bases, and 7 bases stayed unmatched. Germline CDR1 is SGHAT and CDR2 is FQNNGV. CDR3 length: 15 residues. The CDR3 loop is CASSGTGVRIYEQYF. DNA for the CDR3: TGTGCCAGCAGCGGGACAGGGGTAAGGATCTACGAGCAGTACTTC.

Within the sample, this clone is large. The CDR3 coding sequence is TGTGCCAGCAGCCCTAGAACCGGGTTTAATGAAAAACTGTTTTTT. Protein: CASSPRTGFNEKLFF. The chain carries TRBV7-9 and TRBJ1-4, with no clear D. V shed 5 bases and J shed 4 bases, with 14 bases lying between them. CDR1 is SEHNR, CDR2 FQNEAQ, per germline (reference sequence). CDR3 length: 15 residues.

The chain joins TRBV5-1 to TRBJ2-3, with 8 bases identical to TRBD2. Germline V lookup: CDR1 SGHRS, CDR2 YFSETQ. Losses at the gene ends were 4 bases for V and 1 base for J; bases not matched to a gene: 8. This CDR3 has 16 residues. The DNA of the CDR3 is TGCGCCAGCAGCCCCGCCCGGGGACTAGGCACAGATACGCAGTATTTT. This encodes CASSPARGLGTDTQYF.

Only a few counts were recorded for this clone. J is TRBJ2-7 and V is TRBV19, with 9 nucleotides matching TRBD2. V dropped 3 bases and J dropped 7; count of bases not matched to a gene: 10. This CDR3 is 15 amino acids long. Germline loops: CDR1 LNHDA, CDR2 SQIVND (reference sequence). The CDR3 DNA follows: TGTGCCAGTAGTATTCGGACTAGCGCACCGGGGGAGCAGTACTTC. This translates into CASSIRTSAPGEQYF.

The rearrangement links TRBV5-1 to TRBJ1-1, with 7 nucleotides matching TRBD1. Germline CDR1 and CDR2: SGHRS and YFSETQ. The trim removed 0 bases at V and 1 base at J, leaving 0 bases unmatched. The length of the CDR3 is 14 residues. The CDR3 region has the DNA TGCGCCAGCAGCTTGGGGGACAGGAACACTGAAGCTTTCTTT. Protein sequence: CASSLGDRNTEAFF.

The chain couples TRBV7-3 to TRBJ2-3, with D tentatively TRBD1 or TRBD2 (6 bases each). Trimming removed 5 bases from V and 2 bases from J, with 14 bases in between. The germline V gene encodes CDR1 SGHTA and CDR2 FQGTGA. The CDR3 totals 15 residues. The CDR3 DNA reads TGTGCCAGCAGCCCCAGAGGGGGGTCCACAGATACGCAGTATTTT. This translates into CASSPRGGSTDTQYF.

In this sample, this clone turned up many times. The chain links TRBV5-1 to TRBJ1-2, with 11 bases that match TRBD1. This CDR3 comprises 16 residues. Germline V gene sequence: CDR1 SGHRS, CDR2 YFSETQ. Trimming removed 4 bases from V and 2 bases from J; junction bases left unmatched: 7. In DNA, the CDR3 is TGCGCCAGCAGCCACGGACAGGGGGCGGAAAACTATGGCTACACCTTC. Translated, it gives CASSHGQGAENYGYTF.

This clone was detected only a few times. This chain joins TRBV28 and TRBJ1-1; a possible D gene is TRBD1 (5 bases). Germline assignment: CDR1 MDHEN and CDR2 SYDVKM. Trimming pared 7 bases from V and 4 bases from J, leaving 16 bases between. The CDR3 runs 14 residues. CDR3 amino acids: CASTVGGMGTEAFF. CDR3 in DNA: TGTGCCAGCACTGTTGGGGGTATGGGCACTGAAGCTTTCTTT.

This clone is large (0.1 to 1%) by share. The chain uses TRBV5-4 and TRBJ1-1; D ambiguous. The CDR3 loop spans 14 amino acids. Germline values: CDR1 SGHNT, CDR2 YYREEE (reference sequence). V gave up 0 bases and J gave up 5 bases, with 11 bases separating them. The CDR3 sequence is CASSLAGGPTEAFF. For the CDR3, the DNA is TGTGCCAGCAGCTTGGCCGGAGGGCCGACTGAAGCTTTCTTT.

CDR3 in DNA: TGCGCCAGCAGCGGATTTGTGGCGCAGGGGGAAGAGACCCAGTACTTC. Its translation is CASSGFVAQGEETQYF. This sequence joins TRBV5-1 and TRBJ2-5; 7 positions match TRBD1. Germline values: CDR1 SGHRS, CDR2 YFSETQ. With V trimmed by 4 bases and J by 3 bases, 12 bases remained unmatched. The CDR3 extends over 16 amino acids.

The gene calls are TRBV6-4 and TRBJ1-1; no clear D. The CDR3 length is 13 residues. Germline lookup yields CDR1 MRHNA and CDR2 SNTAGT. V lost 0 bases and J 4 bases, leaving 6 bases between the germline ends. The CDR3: CASSDSWGTEAFF. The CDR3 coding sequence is TGTGCCAGCAGTGACTCATGGGGCACTGAAGCTTTCTTT.

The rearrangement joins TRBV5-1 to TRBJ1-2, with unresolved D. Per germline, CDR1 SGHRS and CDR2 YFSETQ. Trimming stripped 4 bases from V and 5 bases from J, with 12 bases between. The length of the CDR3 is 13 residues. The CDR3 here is CASSPAGVYGYTF. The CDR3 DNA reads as TGCGCCAGCAGCCCAGCCGGGGTTTATGGCTACACCTTC.

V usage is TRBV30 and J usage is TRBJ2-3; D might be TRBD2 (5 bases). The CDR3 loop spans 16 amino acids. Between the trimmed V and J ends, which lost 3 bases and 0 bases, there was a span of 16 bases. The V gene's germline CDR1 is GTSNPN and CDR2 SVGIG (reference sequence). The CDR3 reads CAWSPARVGSTDTQYF. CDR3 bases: TGTGCCTGGAGCCCCGCGCGGGTAGGAAGCACAGATACGCAGTATTTT. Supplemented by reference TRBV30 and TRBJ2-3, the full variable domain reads SQTIHQWPATLVQPVGSPLSLECTVEGTSNPNLYWYRQAAGRGLQLLFYSVGIGQISSEVPQNLSASRPQDRQFILSSKKLLLSDSGFYLCAWSPARVGSTDTQYFGPGTRLTVL.

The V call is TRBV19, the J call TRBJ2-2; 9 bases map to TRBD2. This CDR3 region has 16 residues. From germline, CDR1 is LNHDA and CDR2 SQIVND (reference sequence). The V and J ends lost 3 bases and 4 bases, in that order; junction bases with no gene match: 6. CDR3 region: CASSITAGGPTGELFF. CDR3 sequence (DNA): TGTGCCAGTAGTATTACAGCGGGAGGTCCCACCGGGGAGCTGTTTTTT.

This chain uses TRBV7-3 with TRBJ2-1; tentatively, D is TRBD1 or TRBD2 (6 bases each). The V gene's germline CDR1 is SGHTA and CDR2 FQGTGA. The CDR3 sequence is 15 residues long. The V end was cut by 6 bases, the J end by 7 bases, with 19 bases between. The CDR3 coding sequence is TGTGCCAGCAGTGATCCGGGGGCCCGGGGAAATGAGCAGTTCTTC. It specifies CASSDPGARGNEQFF.

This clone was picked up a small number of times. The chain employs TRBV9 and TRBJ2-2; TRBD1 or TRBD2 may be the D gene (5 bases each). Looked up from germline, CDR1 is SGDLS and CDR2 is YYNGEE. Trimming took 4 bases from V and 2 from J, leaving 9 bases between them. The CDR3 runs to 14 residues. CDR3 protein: CASSRDVNTGELFF. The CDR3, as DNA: TGTGCCAGCAGCCGGGACGTAAACACCGGGGAGCTGTTTTTT. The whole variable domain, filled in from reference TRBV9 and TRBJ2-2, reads DSGVTQTPKHLITATGQRVTLRCSPRSGDLSVYWYQQSLDQGLQFLIQYYNGEERAKGNILERFSAQQFPDLHSELNLSSLELGDSALYFCASSRDVNTGELFFGEGSRLTVL.

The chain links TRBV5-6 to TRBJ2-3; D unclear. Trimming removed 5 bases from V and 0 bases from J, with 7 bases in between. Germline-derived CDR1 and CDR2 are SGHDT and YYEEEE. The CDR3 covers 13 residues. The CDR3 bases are TGTGCCAGCAGTTTCATAAGCACAGATACGCAGTATTTT. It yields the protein CASSFISTDTQYF.

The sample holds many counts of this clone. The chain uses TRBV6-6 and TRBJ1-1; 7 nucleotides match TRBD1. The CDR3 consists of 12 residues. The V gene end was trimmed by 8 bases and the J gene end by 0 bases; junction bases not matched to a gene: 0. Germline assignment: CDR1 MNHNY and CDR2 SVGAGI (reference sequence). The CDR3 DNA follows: TGTGCCAGCGGGACAGTGAACACTGAAGCTTTCTTT. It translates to CASGTVNTEAFF.

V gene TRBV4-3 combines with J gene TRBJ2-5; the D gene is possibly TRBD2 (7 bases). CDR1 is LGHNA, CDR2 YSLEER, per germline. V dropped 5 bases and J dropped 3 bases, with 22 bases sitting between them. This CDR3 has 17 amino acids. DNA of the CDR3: TGCGCCAGCAGCTTCGATTCGGGGGGCGCATTCAAAGAGACCCAGTACTTC. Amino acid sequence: CASSFDSGGAFKETQYF.